This paragraph reports one TCR beta chain. The authors split each subset's genomic DNA evenly across several immunoSEQ plates. The protocol was immunoSEQ multiplex PCR, while the TCRdb copy is restricted to in-frame clones and leaves out a portion. The sample includes 750,000 to 1,000,000 clones, about 91% of them seen just once. CD45RO-negative cells were positively selected for CCR7, leaving out terminally differentiated effector memory CD45RA+ cells. Within Nashville, Tennessee resided all donors, each a Caucasian adult. The CDR3 totals 14 residues. Trimming removed 7 bases from V and 5 bases from J, with 14 bases in between. From germline, CDR1 is WSHSY and CDR2 SAAADI. The sample is drawn from a study of shared clonotypes between healthy human individuals.

The TCR was taken from a man in his thirties or forties in good health. This chain joins TRBV10-2 and TRBJ1-4, with D possibly matching TRBD1 (5 bases). Sequencing was done on a sample of naive CD8+ T cells sorted from blood. The CDR3: CASTPDRGNEKLFF. The CDR3 coding sequence is TGCGCCAGCACCCCTGATAGGGGAAATGAAAAACTGTTTTTT.